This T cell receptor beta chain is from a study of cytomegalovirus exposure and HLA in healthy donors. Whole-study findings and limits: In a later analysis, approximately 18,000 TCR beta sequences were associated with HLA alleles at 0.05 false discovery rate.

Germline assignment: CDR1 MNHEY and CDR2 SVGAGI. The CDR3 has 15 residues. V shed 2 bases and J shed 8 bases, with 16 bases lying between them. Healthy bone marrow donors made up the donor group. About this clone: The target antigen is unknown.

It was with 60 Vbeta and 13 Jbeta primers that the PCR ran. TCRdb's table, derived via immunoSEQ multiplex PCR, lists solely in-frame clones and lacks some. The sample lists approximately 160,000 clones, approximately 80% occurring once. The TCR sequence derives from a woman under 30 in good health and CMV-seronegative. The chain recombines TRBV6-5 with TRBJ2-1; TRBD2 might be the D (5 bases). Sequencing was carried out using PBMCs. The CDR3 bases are TGTGCCAGCAGTTACCGTTATACTAGTCCCGATGAGCAGTTCTTC. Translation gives CASSYRYTSPDEQFF.